This T cell receptor beta chain was observed in a study of blood T cell repertoires in COVID-19. Study-level information: COVID-19 samples, acute and convalescent, were from the United States, Italy and Spain.

Germline CDR1 LNHDA, CDR2 SQIVND (reference sequence). The V end was cut by 5 bases, the J end by 2 bases, with 16 bases between. CDR3 length: 16 amino acids. In the source study's methods: Counts of nucleated cells, estimated from reference gene primer amplification, were obtained. Data came from immunoSEQ multiplex PCR; TCRdb stores just in-frame clones and leaves some out. V and J calls and clone size follow that table, whereas D and trimming were derived from the DNA. The table has fewer than 450,000 clones, approximately 88% seen once. The chain couples TRBV19 to TRBJ1-3; D not resolved. This clonotype was obtained from a woman aged 50 to 60 with COVID-19, enrolled during active disease. Specimen: peripheral blood. The CDR3 DNA follows: TGTGCCAGTAGTTTAAGTCCGGGAAGAACTGGAAACACCATATATTTT. Translating it yields CASSLSPGRTGNTIYF.